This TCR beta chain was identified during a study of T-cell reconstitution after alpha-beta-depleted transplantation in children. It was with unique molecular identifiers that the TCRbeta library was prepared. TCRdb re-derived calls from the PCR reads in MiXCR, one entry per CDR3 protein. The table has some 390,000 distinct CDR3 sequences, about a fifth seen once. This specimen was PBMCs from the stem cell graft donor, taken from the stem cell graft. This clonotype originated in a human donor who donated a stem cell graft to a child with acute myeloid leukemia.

This chain's CDR3 is CASSLRGEKINEQFF. DNA for the CDR3: TGTGCCAGCAGCTTGAGAGGGGAAAAAATCAATGAGCAGTTCTTC. The V and J genes are TRBV5-5 and TRBJ2-1; D may be TRBD1 or TRBD2 (5 bases each). This CDR3 region has 15 residues. The germline V gene has CDR1 SGHKS and CDR2 YYEKEE (reference sequence). Trimming took 1 base from V and 6 from J, leaving 14 bases between them. Using reference TRBV5-5 and TRBJ2-1 for the parts outside the CDR3, the full variable domain is DAGVTQSPTHLIKTRGQQVTLRCSPISGHKSVSWYQQVLGQGPQFIFQYYEKEERGRGNFPDRFSARQFPNYSSELNVNALLLGDSALYLCASSLRGEKINEQFFGPGTRLTVL.